What follows are 7 T cell receptor beta chains derived from one specimen sequenced in a study of metastatic and nonmetastatic thyroid tumors. TCRdb reassembled clones from the PCR reads with MiXCR. Of thousands of clones in the sample, around 32% were seen once. Ahead of thyroid surgery, no patient had received treatment of any kind. Specimen: adjacent normal tissue. The source of these receptors is a male donor with papillary thyroid cancer or a benign thyroid nodule (not recorded which). Some clones in this sample may be carry-over from other donors' samples.

The V gene is TRBV20-1, the J gene TRBJ2-7; no reliable D call. The V end lost 0 bases, the J end lost 3 bases, and 6 bases lay between the germline ends. There are 12 residues in the CDR3. From germline, CDR1 is DFQATT and CDR2 SNEGSKA (reference sequence). CDR3 in DNA: TGCAGTGCTAGAGACAGAAACTACGAGCAGTACTTC. Translation: CSARDRNYEQYF.

This rearrangement joins TRBV5-6 to TRBJ2-7; 7 bases match TRBD1. CDR3 size: 15 residues. The germline V gene encodes CDR1 SGHDT and CDR2 YYEEEE. The junction had 6 bases not matched to a gene; V was cut back by 0 bases and J by 3 bases. CDR3 nucleotide sequence: TGTGCCAGCAGCTTGGGGACAGGACCTTACTACGAGCAGTACTTC. Encoded protein: CASSLGTGPYYEQYF.

The chain has TRBV9 and TRBJ1-3, with D perhaps TRBD1 (5 bases). The length of the CDR3 is 14 residues. CDR1 SGDLS and CDR2 YYNGEE come from the germline V gene. The ends were cut back, 0 bases at V and 5 bases at J, with 9 bases in the middle. The CDR3 reads CASSVEGSRNTIYF. The CDR3 nucleotides read TGTGCCAGCAGCGTAGAGGGGAGTCGAAACACCATATATTTT.

The chain recombines TRBV9 with TRBJ2-2, with a weak D call TRBD2 (5 bases). Between the trimmed V and J ends, which lost 2 bases and 5 bases, there was a span of 25 bases. CDR3 length equals 19 residues. Germline-derived CDR1 and CDR2 are SGDLS and YYNGEE. Written as DNA, the CDR3 is TGTGCCAGCAGCGTTCCGGAGGACCCACAAACCGCTTTGACCGGGGAGCTGTTTTTT. Protein product: CASSVPEDPQTALTGELFF.

The rearrangement joins TRBV20-1 to TRBJ1-1, with 9 bases that match TRBD1. This CDR3 contains 16 residues. V was pared by 4 bases and J by 1 base, with 10 bases of the junction left unmatched. The germline V gene encodes CDR1 DFQATT and CDR2 SNEGSKA (reference sequence). The DNA for the CDR3 is TGCAGTGCTAACCTCAACAGGGGGCGAGCGAACACTGAAGCTTTCTTT. This codes for CSANLNRGRANTEAFF.

This clone counts as large (0.1 to 1%). The V and J genes are TRBV5-1 and TRBJ2-3; 7 bases match TRBD1. V was clipped by 7 bases and J by 0 bases; unmatched bases: 5. This CDR3 contains 14 residues. Germline V gene data show CDR1 as SGHRS and CDR2 as YFSETQ. CDR3 nucleotide sequence: TGCGCCAGCCTAAGAGGGGGCAGCACAGATACGCAGTATTTT. Protein sequence: CASLRGGSTDTQYF.

Sample share makes this clone medium-sized. The rearrangement uses TRBV5-1 and TRBJ2-1, with 7 bases lining up with TRBD1. The CDR3 length is 15 residues. With V trimmed by 4 bases and J by 2 bases, 6 bases remained unmatched. CDR1 and CDR2 (germline): SGHRS, YFSETQ. CDR3 in amino acids: CASSRPGQPYNEQFF. For the CDR3, the DNA is TGCGCCAGCAGCCGTCCGGGACAGCCCTACAATGAGCAGTTCTTC. Combining the CDR3 with reference TRBV5-1 and TRBJ2-1 gives the whole variable domain KAGVTQTPRYLIKTRGQQVTLSCSPISGHRSVSWYQQTPGQGLQFLFEYFSETQRNKGNFPGRFSGRQFSNSRSEMNVSTLELGDSALYLCASSRPGQPYNEQFFGPGTRLTVL.